This T cell receptor (beta chain) is from a study of CD8+ T cells in alopecia areata. The V segment lost 0 bases and the J segment 4 bases; nucleotides outside the gene matches: 5. Germline V gene sequence: CDR1 SGHRS, CDR2 YFSETQ. This CDR3 has 15 amino acids. cDNA prepared by RNA extraction and subsequent reverse transcription served as the template for sequencing. TCRdb's copy holds only in-frame clones and misses some; the assay was immunoSEQ multiplex PCR. The top ten clones hold 3% to 3.5% of a sample with 150,000 to 250,000 clones, roughly three fifths of them seen once. Treatment indicated: oral pan-JAK inhibitor, 5-10 mg twice daily.

V gene TRBV5-1 combines with J gene TRBJ2-5, with TRBD1 matching over 8 bases. Sequenced material: CD4+ T cells sorted from blood, taken at week 4, from a patient treated with tofacitinib. The receptor's source is a human donor with alopecia areata. The CDR3 DNA reads TGCGCCAGCAGCTTGGATCAGGGGGCCGGAGAGACCCAGTACTTC. It specifies CASSLDQGAGETQYF. The full variable domain, rest sourced from reference TRBV5-1 and TRBJ2-5, is KAGVTQTPRYLIKTRGQQVTLSCSPISGHRSVSWYQQTPGQGLQFLFEYFSETQRNKGNFPGRFSGRQFSNSRSEMNVSTLELGDSALYLCASSLDQGAGETQYFGPGTRLLVL.